This entry describes one TCR beta chain. In the original analysis: How many nucleated cells were present was estimated from reference gene primer amplification. This table comes from immunoSEQ multiplex PCR, and its TCRdb copy is limited to in-frame clones, with some not included. That table gives V, J and clone size, and the DNA gave D and trimming. The sample has about 80,000 clones, about three quarters seen once. The source of the sample is a study of blood T cell repertoires in COVID-19. Study-wide background: Specimens from acute and convalescent COVID-19 originated in the United States, Italy and Spain. T cells, B-cell-depleted T cells, or PBMCs supplied cDNA or gDNA.

This CDR3 comprises 13 residues. Germline CDR1 and CDR2: SGHRS and YFSETQ. Trimming removed 4 bases from V and 4 bases from J; junction bases left unmatched: 3. This sequence was found in a man in his fifties with active or convalescent COVID-19. Sequences were obtained from peripheral blood. The gene calls are TRBV5-1 and TRBJ1-1; TRBD1 matches at 8 bases. CDR3 region: CASSMTGATEAFF. In nucleotides, the CDR3 is TGCGCCAGCAGCATGACAGGGGCCACTGAAGCTTTCTTT.